These T cell receptor beta chains were read from a single sample in a study of OX40 agonist ivuxolimab in advanced cancers. Produced via immunoSEQ multiplex PCR; TCRdb's table is partial and in-frame only. Of around 79,000 clones in the sample, over 75% are singletons; the top ten hold approximately 0.61%. The input for sequencing was CD4+ or CD8+ T cells sorted from blood, taken in a trial of the OX40 agonist ivuxolimab. The origin of the receptors is an adult with an advanced solid tumor such as melanoma, head and neck, liver or kidney cancer. Both conserved end residues are part of each CDR3. D genes are given only for firm matches.

v_call,d_call,cdr3_aa
TRBV6-1,.,CASSEYRFTGELFF
TRBV2,.,CASSAYNSPLHF
TRBV10-3,.,CAISPQGGTGELFF
TRBV7-9,TRBD1,CASRTETGREEAFF
TRBV6-1,.,CASTRQVNTEAFF
TRBV19,TRBD1,CASSTTGGLNSNQPQHF
TRBV30,.,CAWRVEGSYEQYF
TRBV11-2,.,CASSRTLNTEAFF
TRBV6-6,.,CASRPHDNEQYF
TRBV6-1,.,CASSAPQGSQTQYF
TRBV7-2,.,CASSDRTGSPLHF
TRBV5-8,.,CASSLGGVGQQPQHF
TRBV6-5,.,CASRSSGNTIYF
TRBV7-2,TRBD1,CASSSAGTGGQETQYF
TRBV5-6,.,CASSLRGVSSGNTIYF
TRBV5-3,.,CARKTFTLATGYSYEQYF
TRBV19,.,CASMRDTNYGYTF
TRBV4-2,.,CASSQFWGDYGYTF
TRBV5-1,.,CASRAGASYEQYF
TRBV7-2,TRBD2,CASSLSGTSLLDTQYF
TRBV27,.,CASSFYPREGLFF
TRBV2,.,CATVPSRQAVGTEAFF
TRBV5-4,.,CASSLAGSGPSYNEQFF
TRBV5-5,.,CASSLRPPGTEAFF
TRBV7-9,TRBD1,CASSPGQGSTGELFF
TRBV18,TRBD2,CASSPLEGLAGEETQYF
TRBV5-1,TRBD1,CASRSTGTGGREQYF
TRBV15,.,CATSRDYPGTRTEAFF
TRBV5-4,.,CASSLALGPEAFF
TRBV7-8,TRBD1,CASSLDRTGYEKKLFF
TRBV18,.,CASSPREMRAGELFF
TRBV5-1,.,CASSLAGGAGYTF
TRBV6-5,.,CASSYAGGTGADTQYF
TRBV19,TRBD1,CASLRQGGFEKLFF
TRBV10-3,.,CAISPNRGSPLHF
TRBV6-1,TRBD1,CATRDRLTYEQYF
TRBV30,TRBD1,CAWGLGDSEAFF
TRBV7-6,.,CASSSTPSTDTQYF
TRBV5-8,.,CASSPEVAAVGKGYTF
TRBV21-1,.,CASTSQTGDGTDTQYF
TRBV11-2,.,CASSLSSLRLRSSYNEQFF
TRBV6-4,.,CASSEFQGARYGYTF
TRBV5-6,.,CASSLVGSPLHF
TRBV10-3,.,CAISVGQNNSPLHF
TRBV6-5,.,CASRLQRRDGYTF
TRBV25-1,.,CASSEYRLERGTLDGYTF
TRBV30,.,CAWSVRPREKLFF
TRBV19,.,CASSIPHREITGELFF
TRBV11-2,.,CASSPDRYYEQYF
TRBV7-2,TRBD2,CASRPTGGSEQFF
TRBV19,TRBD1,CASRTGQGYQPQHF
TRBV7-9,.,CASSPGSGTQYF
TRBV27,.,CASSTRASDYNSPLHF
TRBV5-1,.,CASSLQGSEKLFF
TRBV7-2,TRBD2,CASSLLGGVTGDTQYF